A selection of T cell receptor beta chains follows, all from one sample in a study of cytomegalovirus exposure and HLA in healthy donors. Generated by immunoSEQ multiplex PCR, the TCRdb table keeps only in-frame clones and is missing some. The data hold 150,000 to 200,000 clones, with roughly nine tenths observed a single time. The source material was PBMCs. Receptors originate from a young woman in good health and CMV-seropositive. Both conserved end residues are part of each CDR3. A D gene is named only where the DNA matches it firmly. Part of the rows lack a size; the others show once, few, many or a class for expanded clones.

.,.,TRBV7-3,TRBJ2-1,TGTGCCAGCTCAAACATGGGGCCCAATGAGCAGTTCTTC,CASSNMGPNEQFF
.,TRBD1,TRBV18,TRBJ2-1,TGTGCCAGCTCACCGGGACAGGGCCTGAGCGGGGCATACAATGAGCAGTTCTTC,CASSPGQGLSGAYNEQFF
.,TRBD2,TRBV2,TRBJ2-1,TGTGCCAGCAGTGATCGGGGCGGGGGGCCGGATGAGCAGTTCTTC,CASSDRGGGPDEQFF
.,.,TRBV13,TRBJ1-2,TGTGCCAGCAGTACGACCGGGACACTTTATCAAGGTGGCTACACCTTC,CASSTTGTLYQGGYTF
.,TRBD1,TRBV5-6,TRBJ1-2,TGTGCCAGCAGCGTTACCGGGACAGGGGGCCCCTATGGCTACACCTTC,CASSVTGTGGPYGYTF
.,.,TRBV6-1,TRBJ1-5,TGTGCCAGCAGTGAAAAGGGGGGGACGGGCAATCAGCCCCAGCATTTT,CASSEKGGTGNQPQHF
.,.,TRBV6-1,TRBJ2-3,TGTGCCAGCATCCCCGGGGGTCTCTCGGGAGATACGCAGTATTTT,CASIPGGLSGDTQYF
.,TRBD1,TRBV2,TRBJ2-2,TGTGCCAGCGGACAGGTATCGAACACCGGGGAGCTGTTTTTT,CASGQVSNTGELFF
few,TRBD2,TRBV11-2,TRBJ2-7,TGTGCCAGCAGCTTAGTGGGACTAGCAGGATACGAGCAGTACTTC,CASSLVGLAGYEQYF
.,TRBD1,TRBV5-5,TRBJ2-3,TGTGCCAGCAGCTTGCCCGGGACAGTCACAGATACGCAGTATTTT,CASSLPGTVTDTQYF
.,.,TRBV28,TRBJ1-1,TGTGCCAGCAGAGACTCTGAAGCTTTCTTT,CASRDSEAFF
once,.,TRBV7-2,TRBJ2-2,TGTGCCAGCAGCTTAGGAGGGAACACCGGGGAGCTGTTTTTT,CASSLGGNTGELFF
.,.,TRBV7-8,TRBJ1-5,TGTGCCAGCAGCTCTCAAACAGGGACCGGCAATCAGCCCCAGCATTTT,CASSSQTGTGNQPQHF
.,TRBD2,TRBV30,TRBJ2-1,TGTGCCTGGAGGGGGGACTACACGTCGAACAATGAGCAGTTCTTC,CAWRGDYTSNNEQFF
once,TRBD2,TRBV5-1,TRBJ2-3,TGCGCCAGCACCTTAGCGGGAGGGTTGGCAGATACGCAGTATTTT,CASTLAGGLADTQYF
.,TRBD2,TRBV27,TRBJ2-2,TGTGCCAGCAGTAGGAGCGGGAGGGCCGGCGGGGAGCTGTTTTTT,CASSRSGRAGGELFF
.,TRBD2,TRBV11-2,TRBJ2-3,TGTGCCAGCAGCTTAGTTCTAGCGGGAGCCATCACAGATACGCAGTATTTT,CASSLVLAGAITDTQYF
.,.,TRBV7-9,TRBJ2-3,TGTGCCAGCAGCTTAGCGCGGGGGCTGGAAAACACAGATACGCAGTATTTT,CASSLARGLENTDTQYF
.,TRBD2,TRBV7-6,TRBJ2-5,TGTGCCAGCAGCTTAGGGCCCCCTAGCGGCACCTTGCAGACCCAGTACTTC,CASSLGPPSGTLQTQYF
.,.,TRBV28,TRBJ2-5,TGTGCCAGCAGTTCCGGGACAGTCCATCCGGGGGCCCAAGAGACCCAGTACTTC,CASSSGTVHPGAQETQYF
.,.,TRBV4-1,TRBJ1-1,TGCGCCAGCAGCCAAGTTGATGGGGCCACTGAAGCTTTCTTT,CASSQVDGATEAFF
.,.,TRBV11-2,TRBJ2-7,TGTGCCAGCAGCTCGGGGGTCAGCTACGGGGAGCAGTACTTC,CASSSGVSYGEQYF
.,TRBD2,TRBV13,TRBJ2-7,TGTGCCAGCAGCCCCGAATCCGGGACTAGCGGGACTGAATCCTACGAGCAGTACTTC,CASSPESGTSGTESYEQYF
.,TRBD2,TRBV6-5,TRBJ2-3,TGTGCCAGCAGTTGGGGAGGGATCACAGATACGCAGTATTTT,CASSWGGITDTQYF
.,TRBD2,TRBV18,TRBJ2-7,TGTGCCAGCTCACCGGGGGGGGAGCAGTACTTC,CASSPGGEQYF
.,TRBD1,TRBV7-9,TRBJ2-1,TGTGCCAGCAGCTTACGACAGGGGGCGCCCAATGAGCAGTTCTTC,CASSLRQGAPNEQFF
.,.,TRBV7-2,TRBJ2-2,TGTGCCAGCAGCTTACAGTTCAGGGTAAACACCGGGGAGCTGTTTTTT,CASSLQFRVNTGELFF
.,.,TRBV7-9,TRBJ1-2,TGTGCCAGCAGCCCCGAGGGTACATATGGCTACACCTTC,CASSPEGTYGYTF
.,.,TRBV19,TRBJ1-2,TGTGCCACCACGGGCAGATCTAGGGGTGGCTACACCTTC,CATTGRSRGGYTF
.,TRBD2,TRBV6-5,TRBJ2-1,TGTGCCAGCAGTTACCGACTAGCCCATGAGCAGTTCTTC,CASSYRLAHEQFF
.,.,TRBV28,TRBJ2-1,TGTGCCAGCACCGAGGGCACTTACAATGAGCAGTTCTTC,CASTEGTYNEQFF
.,.,TRBV19,TRBJ2-3,TGTGCCAGTAGTCTGGGCAGGGGCACAGATACGCAGTATTTT,CASSLGRGTDTQYF
.,.,TRBV19,TRBJ1-2,TGTGCCAGTAGCCCTATACGGGAGTCCTCCTATGGCTACACCTTC,CASSPIRESSYGYTF